This TCR beta chain was retrieved from a study of CXCR3-negative and CXCR3-positive naive CD8 T cells. The germline CDR1 and CDR2 sequences are LGHNA and YNFKEQ. The CDR3 runs to 18 residues. UMI labels and 5' RACE were used to prepare the TRB cDNA libraries. Using the 5' RACE reads, TCRdb records one entry per CDR3 protein without DNA. Here the sample table reports approximately 56,000 distinct CDR3 sequences. The source material was memory CD8+ T cells from blood. The rearrangement uses TRBV4-2 and TRBJ2-2; the TCRdb D gene call, TRBD1, has no DNA to confirm it. This TCR came from a human donor in good health. Some clones in this sample may be carry-over from other donors' samples. CDR3 amino acids: CASSPHVTETENTGELFF.